This passage covers 2 T cell receptor beta chains from one sample sequenced in a study of T-cell memory formation after mild COVID-19. TCRdb independently ran MiXCR on the 5' RACE reads; one entry per CDR3 protein. The sample lists some 450,000 distinct CDR3 sequences, approximately 19% occurring once. The sample was PBMCs or a T cell subset sorted from them (not recorded which). The receptor source for this set is a man aged 18 to 29 who had mild COVID-19 (a few samples of this study predate the infection). Cell type and time point are not known.

The chain couples TRBV5-1 to TRBJ2-2; no clear D gene. Germline V gene lookup returns CDR1 SGHRS and CDR2 YFSETQ. There are 13 residues in the CDR3. Trimming removed 0 bases at V and 4 bases at J, with 4 bases between. CDR3 residues: CASSLEATGELFF. For the CDR3, the DNA is TGCGCCAGCAGCTTGGAGGCCACCGGGGAGCTGTTTTTT.

This clonotype showed up just a few times. The rearrangement links TRBV5-1 to TRBJ2-2; D may be TRBD2 (7 bases). The CDR3 contains 17 residues. Per germline, CDR1 SGHRS and CDR2 YFSETQ. With 0 bases removed from V and 5 bases from J, the gap between germline ends came to 17 bases. CDR3 amino acids: CASSLESPGGWTGELFF. The DNA for the CDR3 is TGCGCCAGCAGCTTGGAATCTCCGGGGGGCTGGACCGGGGAGCTGTTTTTT.